The 6 T cell receptor beta chains listed next were all sequenced from one sample in a study of T cells in tuberculosis. The time point is: new active TB diagnosis, blood taken before or within 7 days of starting treatment. The assay was immunoSEQ multiplex PCR, and TCRdb's table has in-frame clones only and misses some. The sample lists under 45,000 clones; approximately 90% were seen once. Sequencing used PBMCs, obtained at tuberculosis diagnosis. The receptors stem from an adult with tuberculosis.

This clone occurred once. The rearrangement joins TRBV7-9 to TRBJ2-1; 13 positions match TRBD2. After removal of 5 bases from V and 4 bases from J, the junction contained 11 bases not matched to a gene. Per the germline V gene, CDR1 is SEHNR and CDR2 is FQNEAQ (reference sequence). There are 18 residues in the CDR3. The CDR3 here is CASSLRTSGGPSYNEQFF. Written as DNA, the CDR3 is TGTGCCAGCAGCCTCAGGACTAGCGGGGGTCCTTCGTACAATGAGCAGTTCTTC.

The chain is built from TRBV27 and TRBJ2-1, with D unclear. The CDR3 is 13 amino acids. The germline V gene has CDR1 MNHEY and CDR2 SMNVEV (reference sequence). V lost 2 bases, J lost 5 bases, and 7 bases lay in between. CDR3 DNA: TGTGCCAGCAGTTTAAGTCGGGACAATGAGCAGTTCTTC. It codes for CASSLSRDNEQFF.

J is TRBJ2-4 and V is TRBV27; TRBD1 aligns across 8 bases. J gave up 6 bases and V 8 bases, and 12 bases lay outside the gene matches. This CDR3 comprises 15 residues. Germline lookup yields CDR1 MNHEY and CDR2 SMNVEV (reference sequence). The CDR3 coding sequence is TGTGCCAGCCCCCAAAAGGGGCAGGGGGCAAACATTCAGTACTTC. Its translation: CASPQKGQGANIQYF.

The CDR3 region is CASSLARADTQYF. In DNA, the CDR3 is TGTGCCAGCAGCTTAGCGCGGGCAGATACGCAGTATTTT. The chain links TRBV7-2 to TRBJ2-3, with D maybe TRBD2 (5 bases). This CDR3 has 13 residues. Germline V gene data show CDR1 as SGHTA and CDR2 as FQGNSA. V lost 0 bases to trimming and J lost 4 bases, with 5 bases between them.

This chain joins TRBV27 and TRBJ2-2; TRBD1 matches at 8 bases. CDR1 and CDR2 from the germline V gene are MNHEY and SMNVEV (reference sequence). The CDR3 runs 14 residues. After removal of 5 bases from V and 7 bases from J, the junction contained 6 bases not matched to a gene. In DNA form, the CDR3 reads TGTGCCAGCAGTCTTGCTGGGACAGGCGGGGAGCTGTTTTTT. Amino acid sequence: CASSLAGTGGELFF.

This chain uses TRBV9 with TRBJ2-2; 7 bases are shared with TRBD1. Germline-derived CDR1 and CDR2 are SGDLS and YYNGEE. The CDR3 contains 16 residues. The J segment lost 1 base and the V segment lost 3 bases, leaving 6 bases of the junction unmatched. CDR3 protein: CASSEAGTVNTGELFF. CDR3 DNA: TGTGCCAGCAGCGAAGCCGGGACAGTGAACACCGGGGAGCTGTTTTTT.